One sample yielded the 10 T cell receptor beta chains listed below, sequenced in a study of OX40 agonist ivuxolimab in advanced cancers. Produced via immunoSEQ multiplex PCR; TCRdb's table is partial and in-frame only. The profile shows around 60,000 clones, about nine tenths of them singletons. This specimen was CD4+ or CD8+ T cells sorted from blood, taken in a trial of the OX40 agonist ivuxolimab. The origin of the receptors is an adult with an advanced solid tumor such as melanoma, head and neck, liver or kidney cancer.

This chain links TRBV19 with TRBJ2-1, with 7 bases lining up with TRBD1. CDR1 and CDR2 from the germline V gene are LNHDA and SQIVND (reference sequence). CDR3 length equals 16 residues. V was clipped by 2 bases and J by 6 bases; unmatched bases: 10. This CDR3 reads CASSIIGQGDGNEQFF. CDR3 DNA: TGTGCCAGTAGTATAATCGGCCAGGGGGATGGCAATGAGCAGTTCTTC. Full variable domain (missing parts from reference TRBV19 and TRBJ2-1): DGGITQSPKYLFRKEGQNVTLSCEQNLNHDAMYWYRQDPGQGLRLIYYSQIVNDFQKGDIAEGYSVSREKKESFPLTVTSAQKNPTAFYLCASSIIGQGDGNEQFFGPGTRLTVL.

The gene calls are TRBV2 and TRBJ2-7; D is possibly TRBD2 (6 bases). This CDR3 region has 15 residues. V lost 8 bases and J lost 4, with 21 bases in between. CDR1 is SNHLY, CDR2 FYNNEI, per germline. The CDR3 sequence is CASSVTPGEVYEQYF. CDR3 coding DNA: TGTGCCAGCTCCGTGACACCGGGGGAAGTATACGAGCAGTACTTC.

CDR3 sequence (DNA): TGTGCCAGCAGGATTCCCCAGGAGGACAGGTTGAGCTCTGGGGCCAACGTCCTGACTTTC. Translating gives CASRIPQEDRLSSGANVLTF. The chain links TRBV2 to TRBJ2-6, with 7 positions matching TRBD1. The CDR3 runs to 20 residues. Looked up from germline, CDR1 is SNHLY and CDR2 is FYNNEI. The J segment lost 0 bases and the V segment lost 6 bases, leaving 17 bases of the junction unmatched.

The chain uses TRBV23-1 and TRBJ1-1; D might be TRBD1 (5 bases). TRBV23-1 is an open reading frame, and its role is uncertain. The CDR3 consists of 13 residues. Trimming shortened V by 2 bases and J by 7 bases, and 11 bases separated the two germline ends. CDR3 DNA sequence: TGCGCCAGCAGTCAAGGGGGGAAGTTTGAAGCTTTCTTT. Translating it yields CASSQGGKFEAFF.

The genes are TRBV4-3 and TRBJ1-2; D gene unclear. The CDR3 is made up of 15 amino acids. The V gene lost 0 bases and the J gene lost 4 bases, with 12 bases spanning the gap. The germline CDR1 and CDR2 sequences are LGHNA and YSLEER. Here the CDR3 reads CASSQERRGIYGYTF. DNA of the CDR3: TGCGCCAGCAGCCAAGAGCGCCGGGGTATCTATGGCTACACCTTC.

This clone was detected once. The V call is TRBV4-1, the J call TRBJ2-7; the match to TRBD1 covers 7 bases. V shed 4 bases, J shed 4 bases, and the junction held 1 base outside the gene matches. There are 12 residues in the CDR3. Germline CDR1 reads MGHRA; CDR2 reads YSYEKL. Here the CDR3 DNA reads TGCGCCAGCAGCCTGACAGGGTACGAGCAGTACTTC. Translation gives CASSLTGYEQYF.

The chain carries TRBV5-1 and TRBJ2-1; 13 bases line up with TRBD2. There are 16 residues in the CDR3. V shed 4 bases, J shed 1 base, and the junction held 2 bases outside the gene matches. Germline assignment: CDR1 SGHRS and CDR2 YFSETQ. This chain's CDR3 is CASSPLAGGSYNEQFF. The CDR3 DNA follows: TGCGCCAGCAGCCCACTAGCGGGAGGGTCCTACAATGAGCAGTTCTTC.

The chain joins TRBV7-6 to TRBJ2-5; perhaps D is TRBD1 or TRBD2 (6 bases each). The CDR3 has 14 amino acids. The germline V gene has CDR1 SGHVS and CDR2 FNYEAQ. With 1 base removed from V and 1 base from J, the gap between germline ends came to 7 bases. The CDR3 nucleotides read TGTGCCAGCAGCTTAGGGGGGGCCCAAGAGACCCAGTACTTC. Translating it yields CASSLGGAQETQYF.

The chain joins TRBV9 to TRBJ1-2, with 9 bases aligning to TRBD1. The CDR3 is 16 residues long. V dropped 2 bases and J dropped 5; count of bases not matched to a gene: 10. Germline CDR1 is SGDLS and CDR2 is YYNGEE. The CDR3 sequence: CASSVDGTGSFYGYTF. The CDR3 region has the DNA TGTGCCAGCAGCGTGGACGGGACAGGGAGTTTTTATGGCTACACCTTC.

The CDR3 DNA follows: TGTGCCAGTAGTCACATGGGGGGCTACGAGCAGTACTTC. This translates into CASSHMGGYEQYF. The chain couples TRBV19 to TRBJ2-7; a weak D match, TRBD2 (6 bases). CDR3 size: 13 residues. In germline, CDR1 is LNHDA, CDR2 SQIVND (reference sequence). The V and J ends lost 5 bases and 3 bases respectively, with 11 bases between them.